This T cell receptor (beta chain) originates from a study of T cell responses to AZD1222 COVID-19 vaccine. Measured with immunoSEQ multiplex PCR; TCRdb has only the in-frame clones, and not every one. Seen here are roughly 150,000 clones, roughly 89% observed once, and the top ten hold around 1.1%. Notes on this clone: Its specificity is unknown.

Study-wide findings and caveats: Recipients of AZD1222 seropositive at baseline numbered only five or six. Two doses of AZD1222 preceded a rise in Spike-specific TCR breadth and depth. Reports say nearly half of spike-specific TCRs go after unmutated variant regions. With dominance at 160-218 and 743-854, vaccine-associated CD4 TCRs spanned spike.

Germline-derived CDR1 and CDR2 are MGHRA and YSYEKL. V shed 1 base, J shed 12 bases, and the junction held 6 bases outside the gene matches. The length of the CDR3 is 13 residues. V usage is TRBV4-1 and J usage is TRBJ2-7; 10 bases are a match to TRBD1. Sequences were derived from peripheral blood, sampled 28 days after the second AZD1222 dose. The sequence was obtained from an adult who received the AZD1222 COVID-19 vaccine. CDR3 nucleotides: TGCGCCAGCAGCCAAGCCGGGACAGGGGTACTGTACTTC. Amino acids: CASSQAGTGVLYF.